This TCR beta chain was recorded in a study of blood T cell repertoires in COVID-19. Whole-study context: The United States, Italy and Spain provided the acute and convalescent COVID-19 samples. PBMCs, B-cell-depleted T cells, or T cells provided the cDNA or gDNA that made up the material.

Under the authors' procedure: Amplifying reference gene primers gave estimates of nucleated cell counts. Method: immunoSEQ multiplex PCR; TCRdb's copy keeps in-frame clones and lacks some. D and trimming come from the DNA, and the V and J calls and clone size come from that table. The repertoire holds a few hundred thousand clones, with around 90% as singletons. This CDR3 comprises 16 residues. V was cut by 0 bases and J by 4 bases, with 14 bases left in between. Germline lookup yields CDR1 LGHDT and CDR2 YNNKEL (reference sequence). This clonotype was sampled from a woman aged 25-40 years with acute or convalescent COVID-19. Sequenced material: peripheral blood. V is TRBV3-1 (or the pseudogene TRBV3-2) and J is TRBJ2-3, with D hard to call. Here the CDR3 DNA reads TGTGCCAGCAGCCAAGATCTTGCTAGGCTGGCAGATACGCAGTATTTT. This codes for CASSQDLARLADTQYF.